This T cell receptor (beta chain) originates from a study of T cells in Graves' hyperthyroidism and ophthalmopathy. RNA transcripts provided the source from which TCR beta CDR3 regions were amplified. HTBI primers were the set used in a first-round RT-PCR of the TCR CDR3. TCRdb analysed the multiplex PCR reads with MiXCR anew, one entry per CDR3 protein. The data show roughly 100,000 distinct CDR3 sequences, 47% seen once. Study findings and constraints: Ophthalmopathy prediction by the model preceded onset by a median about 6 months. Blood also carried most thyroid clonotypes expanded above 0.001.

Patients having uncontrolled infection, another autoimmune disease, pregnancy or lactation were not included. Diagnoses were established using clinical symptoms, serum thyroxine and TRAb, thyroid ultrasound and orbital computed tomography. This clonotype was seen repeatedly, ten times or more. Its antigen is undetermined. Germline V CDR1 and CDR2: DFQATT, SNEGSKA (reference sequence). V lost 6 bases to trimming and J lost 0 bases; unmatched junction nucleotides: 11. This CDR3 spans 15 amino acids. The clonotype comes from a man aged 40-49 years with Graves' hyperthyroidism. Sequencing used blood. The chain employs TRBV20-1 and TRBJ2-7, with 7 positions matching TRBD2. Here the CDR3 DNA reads TGCAGTGCGTTACTAGCGCCCACCAGCTCCTACGAGCAGTACTTC. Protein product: CSALLAPTSSYEQYF.